These 12 T cell receptor beta chains originate from one sample sequenced in a study of blood T cell repertoires in COVID-19. Clones were read by immunoSEQ multiplex PCR, and TCRdb kept only the in-frame ones, dropping some. This table has 200,000 to 250,000 clones, about nine tenths appearing once. The sequenced sample was PBMCs or T cells enriched from blood (not recorded which). The receptors shown here come from a woman between 50 and 59 years old in a cohort exposed to, infected with or recovered from COVID-19 (not recorded which).

The genes are TRBV5-5 and TRBJ2-2, with TRBD1 identical over 8 bases. The CDR3 loop spans 15 amino acids. Trimming took 2 bases from V and 5 from J; bases not matched to a gene: 5. The germline gives CDR1 SGHKS, CDR2 YYEKEE (reference sequence). This CDR3 is CASSFRTGGTGELFF. DNA of the CDR3: TGTGCCAGCAGCTTTAGAACAGGGGGAACCGGGGAGCTGTTTTTT.

The V call is TRBV18, the J call TRBJ2-5; D is unclear. The germline V gene encodes CDR1 KGHSH and CDR2 LQKENI. Trimming took 0 bases from V and 2 from J, leaving 13 bases between them. This CDR3 is built from 16 residues. DNA of the CDR3: TGTGCCAGCTCACCACCGGGTACGGGTTCTCAAGAGACCCAGTACTTC. Protein: CASSPPGTGSQETQYF. Full variable domain (outside the CDR3, taken from reference TRBV18 and TRBJ2-5): NAGVMQNPRHLVRRRGQEARLRCSPMKGHSHVYWYRQLPEEGLKFMVYLQKENIIDESGMPKERFSAEFPKEGPSILRIQQVVRGDSAAYFCASSPPGTGSQETQYFGPGTRLLVL.

The genes are TRBV6-6 and TRBJ1-4; D is ambiguous. The CDR3 is made up of 15 amino acids. The germline CDR1 and CDR2 sequences are MNHNY and SVGAGI (reference sequence). V lost 8 bases and J lost 2, with 15 bases in between. This chain's CDR3 is CASPRFVFTNEKLFF. CDR3 nucleotide sequence: TGTGCCAGCCCGAGGTTTGTTTTTACTAATGAAAAACTGTTTTTT.

The chain links TRBV11-2 to TRBJ2-7; 8 nucleotides align to TRBD1. Germline V gene data show CDR1 as SGHAT and CDR2 as FQNNGV. The V and J ends lost 4 bases and 6 bases, in that order; junction bases with no gene match: 11. The CDR3 sequence is 15 residues long. The CDR3 bases are TGTGCCAGCAGCTCCACCGGACAGGGTTACGTCGAGCAGTACTTC. Amino acid sequence: CASSSTGQGYVEQYF.

CDR3 DNA: TGTGCCAGCAGCCCCACATTCTTTGACAGGAGGAACACCGGGGAGCTGTTTTTT. Amino acids: CASSPTFFDRRNTGELFF. V is TRBV5-5 and J is TRBJ2-2; tentatively, D is TRBD1 (6 bases). Per the germline V gene, CDR1 is SGHKS and CDR2 is YYEKEE (reference sequence). The CDR3 contains 18 residues. Trimming took off 4 bases at V and 1 base at J, with 20 bases between the two ends.

The chain combines TRBV6-4 with TRBJ2-1; 12 nucleotides line up with TRBD2. There are 17 residues in the CDR3. Trimming took 3 bases from V and 0 from J; bases not matched to a gene: 3. Germline V lookup: CDR1 MRHNA, CDR2 SNTAGT. The CDR3 nucleotides read TGTGCCAGCAGTGAACTAGCGGGGGGCGGCTCCTACAATGAGCAGTTCTTC. Translated, it gives CASSELAGGGSYNEQFF.

V gene TRBV30 combines with J gene TRBJ2-5, with D perhaps TRBD1 (6 bases). The CDR3 has 11 residues. The germline gives CDR1 GTSNPN, CDR2 SVGIG (reference sequence). Trimming took 2 bases from V and 8 from J, leaving 9 bases between them. The CDR3 region has the DNA TGTGCCTGGAGTCTACAGGGAACCCAGTACTTC. Its translation: CAWSLQGTQYF.

At least ten counts were recorded for this clone. The chain recombines TRBV9 with TRBJ1-2; D gene uncertain. Trimming shortened V by 2 bases and J by 6 bases, and 26 bases separated the two germline ends. Looked up from germline, CDR1 is SGDLS and CDR2 is YYNGEE. The CDR3 spans 18 residues. CDR3 coding DNA: TGTGCCAGCAGCGTGGACCCGGGAAGGGCCCAGGCCGGGAATGGCTACACCTTC. Encoded protein: CASSVDPGRAQAGNGYTF.

V and J are TRBV19 and TRBJ1-4, with D maybe TRBD1 (5 bases). Trimming removed 2 bases from V and 1 base from J, with 8 bases in between. The length of the CDR3 is 15 residues. CDR1 and CDR2 (germline): LNHDA, SQIVND (reference sequence). The CDR3 spells CASSIQGRTNEKLFF. CDR3 nucleotides: TGTGCCAGTAGTATACAGGGCAGAACTAATGAAAAACTGTTTTTT.

The chain recombines TRBV5-1 with TRBJ2-5; 9 bases are shared with TRBD2. V lost 4 bases to trimming and J lost 3 bases; unmatched junction nucleotides: 4. CDR3 length: 14 residues. Germline V gives CDR1 SGHRS, CDR2 YFSETQ. The CDR3 DNA reads TGCGCCAGCAGCCTAAAGCGGGGGGAAGAGACCCAGTACTTC. Amino acid sequence: CASSLKRGEETQYF.

The V call is TRBV28, the J call TRBJ1-5; D not resolved. CDR3 length: 17 amino acids. V dropped 6 bases and J dropped 2 bases, with 20 bases sitting between them. In germline, CDR1 is MDHEN, CDR2 SYDVKM. The CDR3 bases are TGTGCCAGCAGCCCTAATTCGAGGCGGGGTGGCAATCAGCCCCAGCATTTT. Protein: CASSPNSRRGGNQPQHF.

The V call is TRBV6-5, the J call TRBJ1-2; D call uncertain. CDR1 and CDR2 (germline): MNHEY, SVGAGI. The CDR3 covers 12 residues. V shed 0 bases and J shed 4 bases, with 3 bases lying between them. CDR3 sequence (DNA): TGTGCCAGCAGTTACTCCGGCTATGGCTACACCTTC. Its protein product is CASSYSGYGYTF.